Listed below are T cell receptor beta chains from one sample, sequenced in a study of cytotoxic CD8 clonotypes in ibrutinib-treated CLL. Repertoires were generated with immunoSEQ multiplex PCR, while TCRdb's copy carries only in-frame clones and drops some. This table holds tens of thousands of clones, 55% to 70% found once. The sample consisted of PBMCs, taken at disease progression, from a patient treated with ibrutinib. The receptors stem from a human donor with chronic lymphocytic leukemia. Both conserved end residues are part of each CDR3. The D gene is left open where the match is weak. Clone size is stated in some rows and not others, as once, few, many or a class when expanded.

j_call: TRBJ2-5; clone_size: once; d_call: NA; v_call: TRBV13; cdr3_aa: CASSLEAAETQYF; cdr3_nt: TGTGCCAGCAGCTTAGAAGCAGCGGAGACCCAGTACTTC
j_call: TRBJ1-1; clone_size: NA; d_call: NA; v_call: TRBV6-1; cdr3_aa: CASLYRALNTEAFF; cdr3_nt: TGTGCCAGTCTTTACAGGGCTTTGAACACTGAAGCTTTCTTT
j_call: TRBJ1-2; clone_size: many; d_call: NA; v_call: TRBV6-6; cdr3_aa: CASSYGPRAGYTF; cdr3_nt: TGTGCCAGCAGTTACGGGCCCCGAGCTGGCTACACCTTC
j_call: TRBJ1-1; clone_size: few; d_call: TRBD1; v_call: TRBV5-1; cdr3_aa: CASSLVQGASMNTEAFF; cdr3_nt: TGCGCCAGCAGCTTGGTTCAGGGGGCTTCCATGAACACTGAAGCTTTCTTT
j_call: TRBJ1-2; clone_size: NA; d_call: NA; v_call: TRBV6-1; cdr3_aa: CASSEGPTTRAFYGYTF; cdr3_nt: TGTGCCAGCAGTGAAGGACCCACCACCAGAGCTTTCTATGGCTACACCTTC
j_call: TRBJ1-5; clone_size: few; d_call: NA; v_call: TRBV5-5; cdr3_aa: CASSYREVGNQPQHF; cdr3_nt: TGTGCCAGCAGCTACAGGGAAGTAGGCAATCAGCCCCAGCATTTT
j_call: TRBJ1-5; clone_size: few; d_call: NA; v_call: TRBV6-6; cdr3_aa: CASSYSAGGAQPQHF; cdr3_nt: TGTGCCAGCAGTTACTCAGCGGGGGGGGCACAGCCCCAGCATTTT
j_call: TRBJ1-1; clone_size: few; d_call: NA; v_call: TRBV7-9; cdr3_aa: CASNRDMNTEAFF; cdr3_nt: TGTGCCAGCAACAGGGACATGAACACTGAAGCTTTCTTT
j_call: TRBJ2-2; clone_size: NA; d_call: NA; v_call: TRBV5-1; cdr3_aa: CASSEVGSTGELFF; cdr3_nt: TGCGCCAGCAGCGAAGTAGGGAGCACCGGGGAGCTGTTTTTT
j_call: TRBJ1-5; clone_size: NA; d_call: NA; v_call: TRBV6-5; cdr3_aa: CASSFTGSPNQPQHF; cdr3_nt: TGTGCCAGCAGTTTTACAGGGTCCCCCAATCAGCCCCAGCATTTT
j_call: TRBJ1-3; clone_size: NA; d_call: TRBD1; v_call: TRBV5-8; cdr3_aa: CASSSQGGGGNTIYF; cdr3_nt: TGTGCCAGCAGCTCCCAGGGGGGCGGTGGAAACACCATATATTTT
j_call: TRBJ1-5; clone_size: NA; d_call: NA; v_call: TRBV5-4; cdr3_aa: CASSLGPNQPQHF; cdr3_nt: TGTGCCAGCAGCTTGGGCCCCAATCAGCCCCAGCATTTT
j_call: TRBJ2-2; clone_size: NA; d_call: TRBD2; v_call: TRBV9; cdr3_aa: CASSPRLTAGVLNTGELFF; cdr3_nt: TGTGCCAGCAGCCCCAGACTTACAGCGGGGGTTTTGAACACCGGGGAGCTGTTTTTT
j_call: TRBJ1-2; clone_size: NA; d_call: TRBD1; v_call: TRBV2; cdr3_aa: CASIGGRQVGGYTF; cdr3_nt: TGTGCCAGCATAGGGGGCCGACAGGTGGGAGGCTACACCTTC
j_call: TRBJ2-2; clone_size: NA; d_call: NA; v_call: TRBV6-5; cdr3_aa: CASSSGTNTGELFF; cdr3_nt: TGTGCCAGCAGTTCCGGGACGAACACCGGGGAGCTGTTTTTT
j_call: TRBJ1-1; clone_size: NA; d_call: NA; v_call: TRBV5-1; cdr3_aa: CASSLSGKAFF; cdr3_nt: TGCGCCAGCAGCTTGTCGGGTAAAGCTTTCTTT
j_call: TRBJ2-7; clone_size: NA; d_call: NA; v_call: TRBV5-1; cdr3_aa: CASSLQYVFDEQYF; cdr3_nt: TGCGCCAGCAGCTTGCAATATGTTTTCGACGAGCAGTACTTC
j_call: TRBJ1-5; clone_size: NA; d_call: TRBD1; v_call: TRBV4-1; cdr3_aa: CASSQDRATGDKPQHF; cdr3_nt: TGCGCCAGCAGCCAAGATAGGGCGACAGGGGACAAGCCCCAGCATTTT
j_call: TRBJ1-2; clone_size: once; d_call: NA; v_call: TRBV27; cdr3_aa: CASSLSPRGIGGYTF; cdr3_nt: TGTGCCAGCAGTTTATCCCCCAGGGGAATAGGTGGCTACACCTTC
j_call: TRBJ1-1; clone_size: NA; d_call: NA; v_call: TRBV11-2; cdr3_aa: CASSFWERMAFF; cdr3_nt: TGTGCCAGCAGCTTCTGGGAGAGGATGGCTTTCTTT
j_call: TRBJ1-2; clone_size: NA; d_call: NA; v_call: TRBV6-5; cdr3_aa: CASSYWHNYGYTF; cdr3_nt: TGTGCCAGCAGTTACTGGCACAACTATGGCTACACCTTC
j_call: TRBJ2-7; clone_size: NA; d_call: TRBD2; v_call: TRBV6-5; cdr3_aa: CASGRDYTYEQYF; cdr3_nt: TGTGCCAGCGGCCGGGACTATACCTACGAGCAGTACTTC
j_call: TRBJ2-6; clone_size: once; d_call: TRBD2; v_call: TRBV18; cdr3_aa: CASSPISSAGGLWANVLTF; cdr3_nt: TGTGCCAGCTCACCAATATCATCAGCGGGGGGTCTCTGGGCCAACGTCCTGACTTTC
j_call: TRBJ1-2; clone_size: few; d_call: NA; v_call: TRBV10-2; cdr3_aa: CASSVASRDINYGYTF; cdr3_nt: TGCGCCAGCAGTGTAGCTAGCCGGGACATTAACTATGGCTACACCTTC
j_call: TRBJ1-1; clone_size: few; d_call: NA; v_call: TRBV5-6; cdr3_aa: CASSFFNTEAFF; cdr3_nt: TGTGCCAGCAGCTTTTTTAACACTGAAGCTTTCTTT
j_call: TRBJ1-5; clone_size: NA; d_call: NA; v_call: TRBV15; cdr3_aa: CATSRGGSNNQPQHF; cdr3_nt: TGTGCCACCAGCAGGGGGGGGTCCAACAATCAGCCCCAGCATTTT
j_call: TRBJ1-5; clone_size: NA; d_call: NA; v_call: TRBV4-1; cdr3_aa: CASSQVPLVHNNQPQHF; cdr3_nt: TGCGCCAGCAGCCAAGTTCCCTTAGTACACAACAATCAGCCCCAGCATTTT
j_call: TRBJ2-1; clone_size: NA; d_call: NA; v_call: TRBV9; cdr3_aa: CASSVGRGPYNEQFF; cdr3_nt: TGTGCCAGCAGCGTAGGGCGGGGGCCCTACAATGAGCAGTTCTTC
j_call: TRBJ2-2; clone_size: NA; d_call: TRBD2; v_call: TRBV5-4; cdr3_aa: CASTGLVNTGELFF; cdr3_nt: TGTGCCAGCACGGGACTAGTGAACACCGGGGAGCTGTTTTTT
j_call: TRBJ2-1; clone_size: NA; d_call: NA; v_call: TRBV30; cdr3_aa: CAWSVLENEQFF; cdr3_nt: TGTGCCTGGAGTGTATTGGAAAATGAGCAGTTCTTC
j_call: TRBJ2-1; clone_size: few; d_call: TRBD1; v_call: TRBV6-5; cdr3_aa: CASSGTGHNEQFF; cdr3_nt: TGTGCCAGCAGTGGGACAGGGCACAATGAGCAGTTCTTC
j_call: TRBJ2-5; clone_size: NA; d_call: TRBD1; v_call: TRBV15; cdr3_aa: CATSKGQGRKTQYF; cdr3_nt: TGTGCCACCAGCAAGGGACAGGGGAGGAAGACCCAGTACTTC
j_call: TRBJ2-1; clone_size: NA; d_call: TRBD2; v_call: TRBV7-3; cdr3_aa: CASSLAGGLNEQFF; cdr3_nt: TGTGCCAGCAGCTTAGCGGGGGGGCTCAATGAGCAGTTCTTC
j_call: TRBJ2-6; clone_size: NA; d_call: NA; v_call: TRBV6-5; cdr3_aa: CASSYWGLQGANVLTF; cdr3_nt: TGTGCCAGCAGTTACTGGGGGTTGCAAGGGGCCAACGTCCTGACTTTC
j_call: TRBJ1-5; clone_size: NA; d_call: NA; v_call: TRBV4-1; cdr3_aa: CASSQDRSNQPQHF; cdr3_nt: TGCGCCAGCAGCCAAGACAGAAGCAATCAGCCCCAGCATTTT
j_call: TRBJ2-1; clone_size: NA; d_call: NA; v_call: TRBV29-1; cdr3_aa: CSVERGAVEQFF; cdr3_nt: TGCAGCGTTGAAAGGGGGGCGGTTGAGCAGTTCTTC
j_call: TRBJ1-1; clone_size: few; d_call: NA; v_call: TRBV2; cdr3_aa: CASTTGRDTEAFF; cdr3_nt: TGTGCCAGCACGACCGGGAGGGACACTGAAGCTTTCTTT